This T cell receptor beta chain was recovered during a study of T-cell memory formation after mild COVID-19 (dated by TCRdb to about 2021). Some background on the complete study: Most TCR sequence clusters were specific to one of the two donors. Longitudinal TCRalpha and TCRbeta repertoire sequencing tracked T-cell clones expanding and contracting after mild COVID-19 in a couple of donors. The cohort comprised two young, previously healthy adult volunteers, one female and one male. Study-wide conclusions, independent of this receptor: The second-wave clones that peaked on day 37 were not confirmed to be SARS-CoV-2 specific. Some responding clones were detected in pre-infection memory, suggesting pre-existing cross-reactive memory T cells joined the SARS-CoV-2 response. Contracting CD4+ clones were located mainly in the CM and EM memory subsets, whereas CD8+ clones were found to be enriched in EMRA. Balanced CD4/CD8 phenotypes were observed for clones contracting from day 15 to 85, whereas a bias towards CD4+ was observed for a second wave of clones expanding from day 15 to 37. Only two mild cases were covered by the study, and larger cohorts that include severe cases with pre-infection samples were considered necessary.

According to the germline V gene, CDR1 reads SGHDT and CDR2 reads YYEEEE. Ends trimmed: V by 3 bases, J by 5 bases; bases unmatched to a gene: 10. The CDR3 sequence holds 15 residues, the cysteine and phenylalanine included. The only DNA kept is the CDR3, 45 bases in frame from the first base. The instrument was an Illumina NovaSeq 6000. TCRalpha and TCRbeta cDNA libraries were constructed by 5'RACE with constant-segment primers, with sample barcodes and unique molecular identifiers being introduced. RNA was extracted from every sample with Trizol reagent. The libraries were amplified in two PCR steps, and the second step added a second sample barcode and Illumina TruSeq adapters. Sequencing of libraries was performed on an Illumina NovaSeq with 2 x 150 bp paired-end reads. Per the authors' processing: The reads were demultiplexed and collapsed into UMI-guided consensus sequences using migec v1.2.7. Using mixcr v2.1.11, UMI consensuses were aligned to TRA and TRB V and J templates and then assembled into clonotypes. A clonotype was counted as expanded or contracted only when both edgeR and NoisET called the clonotype significant, with the noise models trained on biological replicates. For edgeR calls, a false discovery rate-adjusted p below 0.01 and a log2 fold-change threshold of 1 were applied. PCA with hierarchical clustering of max-normalized trajectories of the 1000 most abundant clonotypes was used as exploratory dynamics analysis. Each responding clone was given a CD4 or CD8 phenotype based on the CD4+ and CD8+ repertoires, which had been sequenced separately. Starting from the raw public reads, TCRdb applied fastp trimming at Q25, assembled clones with MiXCR and retained in-frame beta chains. Each record represents a unique CDR3 protein, reported with the most common genes and DNA among its rows. The V and J calls and clone size come from TCRdb's table, not from the authors' own analysis. The sample table lists approximately 300,000 distinct CDR3 sequences, roughly 15% of them with a count of one. Together, the top ten hold 22% of the sample.

This clonotype was picked up one time. No antigen is known for it. No much larger clonotype is one base removed from it; base qualities were not supplied. Evidence from a single read is weak. Ficoll-Paque density gradient centrifugation was the method used to isolate PBMCs. The V gene is TRBV5-6 and the J gene is TRBJ1-2; 7 nucleotides in the junction match TRBD1. This TCR came from a man aged 18 to 35 who had mild COVID-19 (a few samples of this study predate the infection). The sample titles of this study are shuffled in the database, so cell type and time point are left out; the donor was told from shared clones. The specimen sequenced was PBMCs or a T cell subset sorted from them (not recorded which). The encoded CDR3 is CASSYRGGVGYGYTF. The sequenced DNA: TGTGCCAGCAGCTACAGGGGTGGAGTTGGTTATGGCTACACCTTC.